The clone carrying this T cell receptor beta chain occurred many times. No antigen is known for it. This sample was taken from a study of Graves' ophthalmopathy and Graves' hyperthyroidism. All donors with ophthalmopathy were recorded as having moderate-to-severe activity, CAS ≥3, NOSPECS ≥4 and a duration under 3 months. Trimming cost V 5 bases and J 3 bases; bases outside gene matches: 1. This CDR3 has 13 residues. Germline-derived CDR1 and CDR2 are SGHRS and YFSETQ. From RNA, the CDR3 regions of TCR beta chains were amplified and sequenced. An initial RT-PCR round employing HTBI primers preceded a second-round multiplex PCR. One entry per CDR3 protein, called by TCRdb with MiXCR from the multiplex PCR reads. The data show some 400,000 distinct CDR3 sequences, about 17% seen once. General study findings and limits: The authors also found most expanded thyroid clonotypes above 0.001 frequency in blood.

The chain joins TRBV5-1 to TRBJ2-2, with 7 bases lining up with TRBD1. The clonotype originates from a woman aged 18-29 years with Graves' ophthalmopathy. The specimen was peripheral blood. CDR3 sequence reads: CASRDRHTGELFF. The CDR3 coding sequence is TGCGCCAGCAGGGACAGGCACACCGGGGAGCTGTTTTTT.